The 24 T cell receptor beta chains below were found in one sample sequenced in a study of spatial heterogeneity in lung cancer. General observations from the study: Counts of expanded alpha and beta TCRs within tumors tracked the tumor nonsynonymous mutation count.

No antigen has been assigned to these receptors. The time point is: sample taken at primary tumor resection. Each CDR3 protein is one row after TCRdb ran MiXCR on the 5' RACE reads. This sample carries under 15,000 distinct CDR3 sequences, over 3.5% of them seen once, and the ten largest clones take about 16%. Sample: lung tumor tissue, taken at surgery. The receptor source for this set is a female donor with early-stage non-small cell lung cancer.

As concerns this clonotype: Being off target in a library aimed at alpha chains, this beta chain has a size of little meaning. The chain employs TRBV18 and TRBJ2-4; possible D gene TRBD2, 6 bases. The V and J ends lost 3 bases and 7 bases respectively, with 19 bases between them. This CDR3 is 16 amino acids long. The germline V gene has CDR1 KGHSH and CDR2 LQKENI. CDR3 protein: CASSPSTRGDVNIQYF. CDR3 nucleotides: TGTGCCAGCTCACCGTCGACTAGGGGCGATGTGAACATTCAGTACTTC.

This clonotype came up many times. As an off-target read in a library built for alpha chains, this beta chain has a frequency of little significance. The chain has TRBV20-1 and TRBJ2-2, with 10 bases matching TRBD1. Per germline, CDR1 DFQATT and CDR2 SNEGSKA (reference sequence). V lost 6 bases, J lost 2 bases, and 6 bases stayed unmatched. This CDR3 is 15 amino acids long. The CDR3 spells CSAVRQGANTGELFF. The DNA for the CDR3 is TGCAGTGCGGTCAGACAGGGGGCCAACACCGGGGAGCTGTTTTTT.

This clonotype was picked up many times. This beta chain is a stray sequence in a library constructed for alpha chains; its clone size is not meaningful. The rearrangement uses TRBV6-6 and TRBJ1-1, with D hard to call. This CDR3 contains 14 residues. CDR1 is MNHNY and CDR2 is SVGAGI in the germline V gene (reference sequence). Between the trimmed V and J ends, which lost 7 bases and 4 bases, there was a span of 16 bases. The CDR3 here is CASTPGIRGTEAFF. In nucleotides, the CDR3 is TGTGCCAGCACCCCGGGCATCCGGGGCACTGAAGCTTTCTTT.

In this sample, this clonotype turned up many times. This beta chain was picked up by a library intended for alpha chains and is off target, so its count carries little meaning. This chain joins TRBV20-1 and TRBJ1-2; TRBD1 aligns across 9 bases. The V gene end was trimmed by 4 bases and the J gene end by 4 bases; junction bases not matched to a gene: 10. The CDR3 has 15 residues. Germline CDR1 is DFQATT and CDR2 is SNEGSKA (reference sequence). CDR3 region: CSANQPTGGGYGYTF. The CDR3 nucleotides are TGCAGTGCTAACCAGCCGACAGGGGGAGGCTATGGCTACACCTTC.

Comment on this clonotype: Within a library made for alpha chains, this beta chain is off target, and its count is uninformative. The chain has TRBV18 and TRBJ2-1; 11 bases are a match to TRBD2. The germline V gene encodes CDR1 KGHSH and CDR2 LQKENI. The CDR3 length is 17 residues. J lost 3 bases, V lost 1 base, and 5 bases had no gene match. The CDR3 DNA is TGTGCCAGCTCACCACGGGGGACTAGCGGAGTCTACAATGAGCAGTTCTTC. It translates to CASSPRGTSGVYNEQFF.

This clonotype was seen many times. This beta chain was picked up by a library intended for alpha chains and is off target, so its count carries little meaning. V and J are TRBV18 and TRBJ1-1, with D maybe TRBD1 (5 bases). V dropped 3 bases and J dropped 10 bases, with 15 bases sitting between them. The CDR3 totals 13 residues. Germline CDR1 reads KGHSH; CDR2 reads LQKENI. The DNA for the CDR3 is TGTGCCAGCTCACCCGACAGCCCAAAGGCAGCTTTCTTT. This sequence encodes CASSPDSPKAAFF.

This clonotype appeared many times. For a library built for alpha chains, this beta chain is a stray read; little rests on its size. The CDR3 protein is CASAWGPNPGGNTDTQYF. CDR3 coding DNA: TGTGCCAGCGCCTGGGGGCCCAATCCAGGGGGCAACACAGATACGCAGTATTTT. The chain employs TRBV7-2 and TRBJ2-3; 8 bases line up with TRBD1. CDR3 length: 18 amino acids. In germline, CDR1 is SGHTA, CDR2 FQGNSA. Unmatched junction bases numbered 18, after V lost 8 bases and J lost 2 bases.

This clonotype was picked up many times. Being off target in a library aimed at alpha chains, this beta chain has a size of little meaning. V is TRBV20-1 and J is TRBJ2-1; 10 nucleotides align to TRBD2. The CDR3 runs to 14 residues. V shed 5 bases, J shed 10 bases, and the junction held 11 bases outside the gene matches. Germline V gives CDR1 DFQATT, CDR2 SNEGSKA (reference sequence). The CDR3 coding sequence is TGCAGTGCTGTTGGGACTAGCGCTTTTGAAGAGCAGTTCTTC. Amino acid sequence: CSAVGTSAFEEQFF.

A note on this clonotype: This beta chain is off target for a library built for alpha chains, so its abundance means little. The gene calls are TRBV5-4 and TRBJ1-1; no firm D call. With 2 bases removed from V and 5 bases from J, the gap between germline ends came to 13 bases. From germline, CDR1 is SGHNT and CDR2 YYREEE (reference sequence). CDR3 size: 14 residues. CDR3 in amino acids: CASSFPDPGTEAFF. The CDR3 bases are TGTGCCAGCAGCTTTCCAGATCCCGGGACTGAAGCTTTCTTT.

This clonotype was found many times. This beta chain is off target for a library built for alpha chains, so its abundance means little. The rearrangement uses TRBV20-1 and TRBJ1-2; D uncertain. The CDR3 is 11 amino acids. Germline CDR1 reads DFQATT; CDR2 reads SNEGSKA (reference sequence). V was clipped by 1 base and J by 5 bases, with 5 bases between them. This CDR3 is CSARAGYGYTF. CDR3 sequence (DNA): TGCAGTGCTAGAGCGGGATATGGCTACACCTTC.

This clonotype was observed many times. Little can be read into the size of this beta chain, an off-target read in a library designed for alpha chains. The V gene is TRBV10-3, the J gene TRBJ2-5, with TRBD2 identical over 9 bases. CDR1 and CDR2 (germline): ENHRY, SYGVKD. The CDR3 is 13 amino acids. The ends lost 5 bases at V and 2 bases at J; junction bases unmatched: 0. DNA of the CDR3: TGTGCCATCAGTCTAGCGGGGCAAGAGACCCAGTACTTC. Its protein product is CAISLAGQETQYF.

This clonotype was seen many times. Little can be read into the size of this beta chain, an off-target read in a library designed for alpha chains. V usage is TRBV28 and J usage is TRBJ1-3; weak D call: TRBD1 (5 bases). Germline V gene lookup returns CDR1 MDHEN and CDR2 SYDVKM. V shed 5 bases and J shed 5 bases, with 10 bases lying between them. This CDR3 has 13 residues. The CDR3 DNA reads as TGTGCCAGCAGTATTGCAGGGAGAAACACCATATATTTT. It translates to CASSIAGRNTIYF.

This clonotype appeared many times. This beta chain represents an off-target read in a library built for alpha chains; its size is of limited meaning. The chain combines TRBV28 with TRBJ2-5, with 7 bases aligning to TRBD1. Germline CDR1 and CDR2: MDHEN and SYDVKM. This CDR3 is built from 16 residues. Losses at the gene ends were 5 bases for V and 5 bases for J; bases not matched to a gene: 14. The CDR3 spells CASSPRQGSSEETQYF. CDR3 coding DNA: TGTGCCAGCAGTCCTCGACAGGGCAGTTCAGAGGAGACCCAGTACTTC. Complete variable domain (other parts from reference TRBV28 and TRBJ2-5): DVKVTQSSRYLVKRTGEKVFLECVQDMDHENMFWYRQDPGLGLRLIYFSYDVKMKEKGDIPEGYSVSREKKERFSLILESASTNQTSMYLCASSPRQGSSEETQYFGPGTRLLVL.

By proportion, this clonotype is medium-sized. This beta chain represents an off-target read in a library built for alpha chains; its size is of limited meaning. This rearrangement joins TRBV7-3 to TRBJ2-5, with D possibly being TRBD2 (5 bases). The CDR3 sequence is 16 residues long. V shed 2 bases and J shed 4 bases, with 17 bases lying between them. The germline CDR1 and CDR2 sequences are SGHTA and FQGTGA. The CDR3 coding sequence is TGTGCCAGCAGCTTAGCCCCCACAGCGGTAGGAGAGACCCAGTACTTC. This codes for CASSLAPTAVGETQYF. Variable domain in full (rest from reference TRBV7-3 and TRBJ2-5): GAGVSQTPSNKVTEKGKYVELRCDPISGHTALYWYRQSLGQGPEFLIYFQGTGAADDSGLPNDRFFAVRPEGSVSTLKIQRTERGDSAVYLCASSLAPTAVGETQYFGPGTRLLVL.

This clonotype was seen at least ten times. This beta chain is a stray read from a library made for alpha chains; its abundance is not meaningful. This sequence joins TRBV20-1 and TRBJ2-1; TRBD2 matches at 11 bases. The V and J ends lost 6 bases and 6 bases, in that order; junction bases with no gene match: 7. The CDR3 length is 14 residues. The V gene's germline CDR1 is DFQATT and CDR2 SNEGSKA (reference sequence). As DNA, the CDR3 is TGCAGTGCCTTTACCGGGACTAGCGGCAATGAGCAGTTCTTC. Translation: CSAFTGTSGNEQFF.

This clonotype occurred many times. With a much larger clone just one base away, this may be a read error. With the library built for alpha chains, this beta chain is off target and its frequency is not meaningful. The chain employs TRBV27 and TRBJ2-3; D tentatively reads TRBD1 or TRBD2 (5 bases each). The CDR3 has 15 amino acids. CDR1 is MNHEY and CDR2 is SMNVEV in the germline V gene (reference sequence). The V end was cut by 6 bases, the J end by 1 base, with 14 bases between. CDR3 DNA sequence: TGTGCCAGCAGCTGGGGGTGGGACGGCACAGATACGCAGTATTTT. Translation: CASSWGWDGTDTQYF.

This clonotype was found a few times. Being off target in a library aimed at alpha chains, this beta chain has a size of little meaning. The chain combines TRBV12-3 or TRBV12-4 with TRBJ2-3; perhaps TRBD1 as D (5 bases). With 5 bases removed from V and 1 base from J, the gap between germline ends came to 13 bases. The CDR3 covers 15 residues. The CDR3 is CASSPQGSRTDTQYF. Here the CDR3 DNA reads TGTGCCAGCAGTCCGCAGGGTAGCCGCACAGATACGCAGTATTTT.

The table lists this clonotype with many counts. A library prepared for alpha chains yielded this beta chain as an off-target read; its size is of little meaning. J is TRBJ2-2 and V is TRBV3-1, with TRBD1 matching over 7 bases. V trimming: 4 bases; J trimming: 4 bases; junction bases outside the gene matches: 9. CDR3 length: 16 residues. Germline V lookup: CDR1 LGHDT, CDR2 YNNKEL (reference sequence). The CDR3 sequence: CASSRSDRAGTGELFF. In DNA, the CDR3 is TGTGCCAGCAGCCGATCAGACAGGGCTGGCACCGGGGAGCTGTTTTTT.

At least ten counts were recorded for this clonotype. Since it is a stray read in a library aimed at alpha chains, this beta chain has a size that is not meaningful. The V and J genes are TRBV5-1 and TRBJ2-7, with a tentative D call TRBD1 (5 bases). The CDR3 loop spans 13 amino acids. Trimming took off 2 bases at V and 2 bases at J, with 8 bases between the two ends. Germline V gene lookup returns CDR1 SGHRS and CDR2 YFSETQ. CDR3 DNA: TGCGCCAGCAGCTTCTGGGGCGCCTACGAGCAGTACTTC. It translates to CASSFWGAYEQYF.

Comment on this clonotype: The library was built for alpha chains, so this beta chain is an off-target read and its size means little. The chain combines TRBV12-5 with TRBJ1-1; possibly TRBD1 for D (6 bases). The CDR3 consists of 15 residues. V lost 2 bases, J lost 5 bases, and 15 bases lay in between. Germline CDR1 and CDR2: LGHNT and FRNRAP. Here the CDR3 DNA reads TGTGCTAGTGGTTTGAATTCAGGGGAGAGAACTGAAGCTTTCTTT. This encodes CASGLNSGERTEAFF.

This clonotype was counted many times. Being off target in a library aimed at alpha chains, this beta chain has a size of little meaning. CDR3 sequence reads: CASSDSPAPTDTQYF. In nucleotides, the CDR3 is TGTGCCAGCAGTGACTCCCCCGCCCCCACAGATACGCAGTATTTT. The J gene is TRBJ2-3, the V gene TRBV6-4; D ambiguous. With 0 bases removed from V and 2 bases from J, the gap between germline ends came to 9 bases. Germline-derived CDR1 and CDR2 are MRHNA and SNTAGT. The CDR3 contains 15 residues.

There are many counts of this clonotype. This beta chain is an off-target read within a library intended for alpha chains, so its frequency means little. The CDR3 region has the DNA TGTGCCAGCAGCCAGACGAGATCGGGCCCTGGGTACTTC. Translation gives CASSQTRSGPGYF. The J gene is TRBJ2-5, the V gene TRBV3-1; D remains ambiguous. The CDR3 has 13 residues. CDR1 LGHDT and CDR2 YNNKEL come from the germline V gene (reference sequence). V was pared by 3 bases and J by 13 bases, with 18 bases between.

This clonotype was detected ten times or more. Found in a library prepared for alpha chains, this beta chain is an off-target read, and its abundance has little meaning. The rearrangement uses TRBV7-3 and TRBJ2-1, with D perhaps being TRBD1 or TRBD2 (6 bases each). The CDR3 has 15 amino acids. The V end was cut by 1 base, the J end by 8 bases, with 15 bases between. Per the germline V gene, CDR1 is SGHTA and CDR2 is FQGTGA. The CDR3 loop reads CASSLNGGRLYEQFF. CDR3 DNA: TGTGCCAGCAGCTTAAACGGGGGCCGGCTCTATGAGCAGTTCTTC.

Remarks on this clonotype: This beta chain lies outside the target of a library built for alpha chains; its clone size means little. For the CDR3, the DNA is TGCGCCAGCAGCCCACTAGCGGGGGCGAACACCGGGGAGCTGTTTTTT. It is translated as CASSPLAGANTGELFF. J is TRBJ2-2 and V is TRBV5-1, with 11 nucleotides matching TRBD2. The trim removed 4 bases at V and 0 bases at J, leaving 2 bases unmatched. The CDR3 runs 16 residues. CDR1 and CDR2 from the germline V gene are SGHRS and YFSETQ.